The 32 T cell receptor beta chains below were found in one sample sequenced in a study of cytomegalovirus exposure and HLA in healthy donors. This PCR relied on a set of 60 Vbeta primers and 13 Jbeta primers. TCRdb's table, derived via immunoSEQ multiplex PCR, lists solely in-frame clones and lacks some. The table lists fewer than 110,000 clones, roughly 76% of them singletons. The sequenced material came from PBMCs. Receptor source: a man aged 35-49 years in good health and CMV-seronegative.

The genes are TRBV27 and TRBJ2-3, with a possible D match to TRBD1 (6 bases). The V gene lost 7 bases and the J gene lost 6 bases, with 20 bases spanning the gap. The CDR3 spans 15 residues. CDR1 is MNHEY and CDR2 is SMNVEV in the germline V gene (reference sequence). CDR3 amino acids: CASTPWGRQLDTQYF. CDR3 sequence (DNA): TGTGCCAGCACCCCCTGGGGGCGACAACTGGATACGCAGTATTTT.

This chain links TRBV6-6 with TRBJ1-3; D is unclear. Trimming removed 0 bases at V and 4 bases at J, with 7 bases between. The CDR3 contains 14 residues. Germline V CDR1 and CDR2: MNHNY, SVGAGI (reference sequence). The CDR3 DNA reads as TGTGCCAGCAGTTACTCAAGCGGCGGAAACACCATATATTTT. It is translated as CASSYSSGGNTIYF.

This CDR3 is CASSSGQPNQPQHF. CDR3 coding DNA: TGCGCCAGCAGCTCAGGACAGCCCAATCAGCCCCAGCATTTT. The chain couples TRBV5-1 to TRBJ1-5, with a weak D call TRBD1 (6 bases). Trimming removed 3 bases from V and 3 bases from J, with 10 bases in between. Germline-derived CDR1 and CDR2 are SGHRS and YFSETQ. The CDR3 has 14 residues.

The chain carries TRBV28 and TRBJ1-2; D unclear. The CDR3 has 14 amino acids. Germline CDR1 reads MDHEN; CDR2 reads SYDVKM. V lost 6 bases to trimming and J lost 6 bases, with 17 bases between them. The CDR3 is CASRRPILSNGYTF. CDR3 bases: TGTGCCAGCAGGAGGCCGATCCTTTCCAATGGCTACACCTTC.

This clone appeared once. The chain uses TRBV14 and TRBJ1-3; TRBD1 might be the D (5 bases). The CDR3 spans 15 residues. The V end was cut by 5 bases, the J end by 7 bases, with 18 bases between. From germline, CDR1 is SGHDN and CDR2 FVKESK. CDR3 in amino acids: CASSGPLGAHNTIYF. CDR3 nucleotide sequence: TGTGCCAGCAGCGGTCCTTTAGGGGCGCACAACACCATATATTTT.

The J gene is TRBJ2-3, the V gene TRBV19, with D perhaps matching TRBD1 (5 bases). V was trimmed by 5 bases and J by 4 bases, leaving 13 bases between them. The CDR3 has 14 residues. Germline CDR1 is LNHDA and CDR2 is SQIVND (reference sequence). The CDR3 here is CASSLQGWPDTQYF. In DNA, the CDR3 is TGTGCCAGTAGTCTTCAGGGTTGGCCAGATACGCAGTATTTT.

The V call is TRBV28, the J call TRBJ2-1; TRBD1 might be the D (5 bases). V lost 3 bases and J lost 2, with 11 bases in between. CDR3 length: 15 amino acids. CDR1 is MDHEN and CDR2 is SYDVKM in the germline V gene. CDR3 DNA: TGTGCCAGCAGTTTCGTCAGGGTCGCCTACAATGAGCAGTTCTTC. Translated, it gives CASSFVRVAYNEQFF.

The V gene is TRBV19, the J gene TRBJ1-5; possible D gene TRBD1, 6 bases. The CDR3 spans 15 residues. Germline V gene lookup returns CDR1 LNHDA and CDR2 SQIVND (reference sequence). The V gene lost 7 bases and the J gene lost 6 bases, with 19 bases spanning the gap. The CDR3 coding sequence is TGTGCCAGTATCCCCGGACAGAGAGGCTTTCAGCCCCAGCATTTT. Translated, it gives CASIPGQRGFQPQHF.

J is TRBJ2-2 and V is TRBV6-5; TRBD2 matches 12 bases. Germline CDR1 and CDR2: MNHEY and SVGAGI. With 6 bases clipped from V and 4 bases from J, the junction kept 3 bases outside the gene matches. The length of the CDR3 is 15 residues. CDR3 coding DNA: TGTGCCAGCAGGCGGACTAGCGGGATCACCGGGGAGCTGTTTTTT. Its protein is CASRRTSGITGELFF.

The chain has TRBV7-9 and TRBJ2-7; a possible D gene is TRBD2 (5 bases). CDR1 and CDR2 from the germline V gene are SEHNR and FQNEAQ (reference sequence). This CDR3 has 11 residues. Trimming shortened V by 10 bases and J by 2 bases, and 9 bases separated the two germline ends. For the CDR3, the DNA is TGTGCCACCACGGGGACCTACGAGCAGTACTTC. Translating gives CATTGTYEQYF.

The chain recombines TRBV7-2 with TRBJ2-1, with no clear D. Trimming shortened V by 3 bases and J by 9 bases, and 9 bases separated the two germline ends. Germline CDR1 and CDR2: SGHTA and FQGNSA. This CDR3 comprises 12 residues. In DNA, the CDR3 is TGTGCCAGCAGCTTGCGGATCGGTGAGCAGTTCTTC. It translates to CASSLRIGEQFF.

The genes are TRBV7-6 and TRBJ1-5; D uncertain. The CDR3 extends over 13 amino acids. Trimming pared 5 bases from V and 7 bases from J, leaving 12 bases between. CDR1 SGHVS and CDR2 FNYEAQ come from the germline V gene. The CDR3 DNA reads TGTGCCAGCAGCCCAGCGGGCCGACAGCCCCAGCATTTT. Translating gives CASSPAGRQPQHF.

The chain carries TRBV5-4 and TRBJ1-3; D is perhaps TRBD1 (5 bases). Germline CDR1 reads SGHNT; CDR2 reads YYREEE (reference sequence). Trimming left V 0 bases short and J 2 bases short, with 6 bases between. This CDR3 spans 14 amino acids. The CDR3 region is CASSLGRAGNTIYF. The CDR3 DNA follows: TGTGCCAGCAGCTTGGGCAGGGCTGGAAACACCATATATTTT.

J is TRBJ2-5 and V is TRBV5-6, with D perhaps TRBD1 (6 bases). The V gene's germline CDR1 is SGHDT and CDR2 YYEEEE. The length of the CDR3 is 13 residues. V shed 6 bases and J shed 2 bases, with 11 bases lying between them. The CDR3 loop reads CASNPTGQETQYF. CDR3 sequence (DNA): TGTGCCAGCAATCCGACAGGACAAGAGACCCAGTACTTC.

The chain is built from TRBV6-5 and TRBJ2-4; D not certain. The CDR3 totals 12 residues. V shed 6 bases and J shed 3 bases, with 6 bases lying between them. The V gene's germline CDR1 is MNHEY and CDR2 SVGAGI. The CDR3 spells CASSSYKNIQYF. The CDR3, as DNA: TGTGCCAGCAGCTCGTACAAAAACATTCAGTACTTC.

J is TRBJ1-3 and V is TRBV29-1, with 8 bases that match TRBD1. V shed 7 bases and J 0 bases; nucleotides not matched to a gene: 8. Per the germline V gene, CDR1 is SQVTM and CDR2 is ANQGSEA. There are 15 residues in the CDR3. The DNA for the CDR3 is TGCAGCGCTGGACAGGGTTCATTCTCTGGAAACACCATATATTTT. Translation gives CSAGQGSFSGNTIYF.

The gene calls are TRBV5-4 and TRBJ2-1, with TRBD2 matching over 8 bases. This CDR3 is 15 amino acids long. The germline gives CDR1 SGHNT, CDR2 YYREEE (reference sequence). Germline trimming cut 2 bases from V and 7 bases from J; bases unmatched to any gene: 8. This CDR3 is CASSLVAGPSNEQFF. DNA for the CDR3: TGTGCCAGCAGCTTAGTAGCGGGGCCCTCGAATGAGCAGTTCTTC.

Notes on this clone: The sample has other DNA sequences that encode this CDR3 too. The chain is built from TRBV10-3 and TRBJ1-3, with no clear D. This CDR3 is built from 13 residues. Trimming took 4 bases from V and 0 from J, leaving 4 bases between them. Germline assignment: CDR1 ENHRY and CDR2 SYGVKD. CDR3 DNA sequence: TGTGCCATCAGTGGCGGCTCTGGAAACACCATATATTTT. It yields the protein CAISGGSGNTIYF.

The CDR3 here is CASSEGRSIYGYTF. The CDR3 nucleotides read TGTGCCAGCAGTGAAGGCAGGTCAATCTATGGCTACACCTTC. The rearrangement links TRBV6-1 to TRBJ1-2; D is uncertain. The CDR3 consists of 14 residues. Between the trimmed V and J ends, which lost 1 base and 4 bases, there was a span of 10 bases. Germline CDR1 and CDR2: MNHNS and SASEGT.

V and J are TRBV5-6 and TRBJ2-7; 12 bases align to TRBD1. CDR1 SGHDT and CDR2 YYEEEE come from the germline V gene. V was clipped by 3 bases and J by 6 bases; unmatched bases: 4. This CDR3 comprises 14 residues. CDR3: CASSWGQGAAEQYV. The CDR3 DNA sequence: TGTGCCAGCAGCTGGGGACAGGGGGCTGCCGAGCAGTACGTC.

The chain is built from TRBV9 and TRBJ2-3; a possible D gene is TRBD2 (6 bases). Trimming removed 0 bases at V and 8 bases at J, with 10 bases between. Per germline, CDR1 SGDLS and CDR2 YYNGEE. There are 13 residues in the CDR3. CDR3 bases: TGTGCCAGCAGCGTAGGGGGGGAGGTTACGCAGTATTTT. Its translation is CASSVGGEVTQYF. Full variable domain (rest looked up from reference TRBV9 and TRBJ2-3): DSGVTQTPKHLITATGQRVTLRCSPRSGDLSVYWYQQSLDQGLQFLIQYYNGEERAKGNILERFSAQQFPDLHSELNLSSLELGDSALYFCASSVGGEVTQYFGPGTRLTVL.

This clone was seen only a few times. The chain couples TRBV19 to TRBJ2-1; possibly TRBD1 for D (5 bases). CDR1 is LNHDA and CDR2 is SQIVND in the germline V gene (reference sequence). Deletions cut 5 bases from V and 0 bases from J, with 11 bases between. The CDR3 extends over 15 amino acids. CDR3 sequence reads: CASSPEQASYNEQFF. CDR3 bases: TGTGCCAGTAGTCCCGAACAGGCCTCCTACAATGAGCAGTTCTTC.

The chain has TRBV29-1 and TRBJ1-2, with a tentative D call TRBD1 (5 bases). This CDR3 is 12 amino acids long. The germline V gene has CDR1 SQVTM and CDR2 ANQGSEA. V shed 6 bases and J shed 8 bases, with 16 bases lying between them. CDR3 nucleotides: TGCAGCGTCGAGGACACCTCGGAGGGCTACACCTTC. Its protein is CSVEDTSEGYTF. The full variable domain, with the rest looked up from reference TRBV29-1 and TRBJ1-2, is SAVISQKPSRDICQRGTSLTIQCQVDSQVTMMFWYRQQPGQSLTLIATANQGSEATYESGFVIDKFPISRPNLTFSTLTVSNMSPEDSSIYLCSVEDTSEGYTFGSGTRLTVV.

This sequence joins TRBV6-1 and TRBJ1-2; 9 bases map to TRBD1. The V gene end was trimmed by 1 base and the J gene end by 7 bases; junction bases not matched to a gene: 10. The germline CDR1 and CDR2 sequences are MNHNS and SASEGT. The CDR3 spans 16 residues. The CDR3 region is CASSEGGGTGLGGYTF. The CDR3 DNA is TGTGCCAGCAGTGAAGGCGGCGGGACAGGGCTTGGTGGCTACACCTTC.

This clone was seen a few times. The rearrangement links TRBV6-4 to TRBJ2-7; TRBD1 matches at 10 bases. V was clipped by 7 bases and J by 3 bases; unmatched bases: 12. Germline V gene lookup returns CDR1 MRHNA and CDR2 SNTAGT. The CDR3 totals 16 residues. CDR3 amino acids: CASNPPGTGAIYEQYV. The DNA of the CDR3 is TGTGCCAGCAACCCTCCCGGGACAGGGGCCATCTACGAGCAGTACGTC.

J is TRBJ2-5 and V is TRBV28; 9 bases align to TRBD1. The CDR3 sequence is 14 residues long. Per the germline V gene, CDR1 is MDHEN and CDR2 is SYDVKM. With V trimmed by 2 bases and J by 6 bases, 4 bases remained unmatched. CDR3 sequence: CASSLGQGMKTQYF. The CDR3, as DNA: TGTGCCAGCAGTTTAGGACAGGGGATGAAGACCCAGTACTTC. Based on the CDR3 plus reference TRBV28 and TRBJ2-5, the full variable domain is DVKVTQSSRYLVKRTGEKVFLECVQDMDHENMFWYRQDPGLGLRLIYFSYDVKMKEKGDIPEGYSVSREKKERFSLILESASTNQTSMYLCASSLGQGMKTQYFGPGTRLLVL.

This chain links TRBV10-1 with TRBJ1-2; 7 nucleotides match TRBD1. This CDR3 contains 17 residues. With 3 bases clipped from V and 2 bases from J, the junction kept 12 bases outside the gene matches. Germline V gene sequence: CDR1 WNHNN, CDR2 SYGVQD (reference sequence). In nucleotides, the CDR3 is TGCGCCAGCAGTGAAGTTCAATCCGAGGACAGGAACTATGGCTACACCTTC. Translated, it gives CASSEVQSEDRNYGYTF.

The chain is built from TRBV6-1 and TRBJ1-5; D remains unclear. V shed 8 bases and J shed 4 bases, with 12 bases lying between them. Germline CDR1 and CDR2: MNHNS and SASEGT. The length of the CDR3 is 13 residues. The CDR3 sequence is CASRLEGNQPQHF. The CDR3 bases are TGTGCCAGCCGGTTGGAGGGTAATCAGCCCCAGCATTTT.

This clone occurred a few times. The chain couples TRBV5-1 to TRBJ1-6; TRBD1 aligns across 7 bases. J gave up 7 bases and V 5 bases, and 9 bases lay outside the gene matches. CDR3 length: 15 amino acids. Germline V gives CDR1 SGHRS, CDR2 YFSETQ. The DNA of the CDR3 is TGCGCCAGCAGTATTGAGGGGGCGGACAATTCACCCCTCCACTTT. Protein: CASSIEGADNSPLHF.

This sequence joins TRBV9 and TRBJ2-2; D uncertain. The CDR3 sequence is 14 residues long. Trimming stripped 0 bases from V and 3 bases from J, with 6 bases between. In germline, CDR1 is SGDLS, CDR2 YYNGEE. The CDR3 sequence is CASSVDRDTGELFF. CDR3 coding DNA: TGTGCCAGCAGCGTAGATCGGGACACCGGGGAGCTGTTTTTT.

The chain recombines TRBV4-2 with TRBJ2-1; 10 positions agree with TRBD2. This CDR3 contains 16 residues. The V gene's germline CDR1 is LGHNA and CDR2 YNFKEQ. Trimming at V came to 0 bases and at J to 7 bases, leaving 6 bases not matched to a gene. CDR3 amino acids: CASSQDPSGGFNEQFF. CDR3 sequence (DNA): TGTGCCAGCAGCCAAGATCCTAGCGGGGGTTTTAATGAGCAGTTCTTC.

The chain has TRBV9 and TRBJ1-4; no clear D gene. Germline loops: CDR1 SGDLS, CDR2 YYNGEE. V was trimmed by 2 bases and J by 3 bases, leaving 11 bases between them. The CDR3 has 15 amino acids. CDR3 DNA: TGTGCCAGCAGCGTCGCGTATTCGCCTAATGAAAAACTGTTTTTT. This sequence encodes CASSVAYSPNEKLFF.